This T cell receptor beta chain stems from a study of blood T cell repertoires in COVID-19. Study-level background: PBMCs, B-cell-depleted T cells, or T cells were the source of the cDNA or gDNA that made up the material.

Grouping used clinical history reported by participants in a survey and questionnaire. This clone was recorded many times. Authors' methods: Estimation of nucleated cell counts relied on the amplification of reference gene primers. The data were produced by immunoSEQ multiplex PCR, yet TCRdb's version contains in-frame clones alone and is incomplete. From that table come the V and J calls and clone size; the DNA was used to work out D and trimming. Found here are about 350,000 clones, roughly 87% of them singletons; the top ten hold 0.9% to 1.2%. The sample was PBMCs or T cells enriched from blood (not recorded which). The origin of this receptor is a young woman who had recovered from COVID-19.

Written as DNA, the CDR3 is TGTGCCAGCAGCCCCCCGGGACAGGGGGCCCCTTACAATGAGCAGTTCTTC. This translates into CASSPPGQGAPYNEQFF. The chain employs TRBV7-8 and TRBJ2-1; 12 bases fit TRBD1. Germline CDR1 SGHVS, CDR2 FQNEAQ. CDR3 length equals 17 residues. V dropped 5 bases and J dropped 4; count of bases not matched to a gene: 9.